These 29 T cell receptor beta chains share one sample of origin, sequenced in a study of control samples from healthy donors and cancer patients. Measured with immunoSEQ multiplex PCR; TCRdb has only the in-frame clones, and not every one. This sample yields tens of thousands of clones, of which 83% are seen a single time; 15% to 19% belongs to the top ten. What was sequenced was blood. These TCRs come from a man between 60 and 70 years old in good health.

This chain connects TRBV7-2 to TRBJ2-2, with 7 positions matching TRBD2. Unmatched junction bases numbered 3, after V lost 0 bases and J lost 2 bases. The germline V gene has CDR1 SGHTA and CDR2 FQGNSA. The CDR3 contains 16 residues. CDR3 amino acids: CASSLAQRGNTGELFF. As DNA, the CDR3 is TGTGCCAGCAGCTTAGCCCAGCGGGGCAACACCGGGGAGCTGTTTTTT.

This sequence joins TRBV3-1 (or the pseudogene TRBV3-2) and TRBJ1-2, with D possibly matching TRBD1 (5 bases). There are 14 residues in the CDR3. In germline, CDR1 is LGHDT, CDR2 YNNKEL (reference sequence). V lost 4 bases to trimming and J lost 6 bases, with 15 bases between them. CDR3 sequence: CASSPIFRGDGYTF. In nucleotides, the CDR3 is TGTGCCAGCAGCCCCATTTTTAGGGGAGATGGCTACACCTTC.

The chain recombines TRBV20-1 with TRBJ2-5; 8 nucleotides line up with TRBD2. V lost 3 bases and J lost 5; bases outside the gene matches: 14. Per germline, CDR1 DFQATT and CDR2 SNEGSKA (reference sequence). This CDR3 region has 16 residues. The CDR3 spells CSASIMGSGDGETQYF. The CDR3 bases are TGCAGTGCTAGTATTATGGGTAGCGGGGATGGGGAGACCCAGTACTTC.

V gene TRBV7-2 combines with J gene TRBJ2-1; 14 positions agree with TRBD2. Trimming at V came to 3 bases and at J to 5 bases, leaving 3 bases not matched to a gene. CDR3 size: 16 residues. The V gene's germline CDR1 is SGHTA and CDR2 FQGNSA. DNA for the CDR3: TGTGCCAGCAGCTTGGGACTAGCGGGAGTGAACAATGAGCAGTTCTTC. Encoded protein: CASSLGLAGVNNEQFF.

This rearrangement joins TRBV4-3 to TRBJ1-6; weak D call: TRBD1 (6 bases). In germline, CDR1 is LGHNA, CDR2 YSLEER. The CDR3 contains 16 residues. Trimming pared 0 bases from V and 4 bases from J, leaving 10 bases between. The CDR3 DNA reads TGCGCCAGCAGCCAAGATTCAGGACAGTATAATTCACCCCTCCACTTT. It yields the protein CASSQDSGQYNSPLHF.

The V gene is TRBV6-2 or TRBV6-3, the J gene TRBJ1-2, with a tentative D call TRBD1 (6 bases). Between the trimmed V and J ends, which lost 5 bases and 8 bases, there was a span of 21 bases. CDR1 MNHEY and CDR2 SVGEGT come from the germline V gene. The length of the CDR3 is 15 residues. CDR3 bases: TGTGCCAGCAGTACCCCTGGGACATTTTTGCAAGGCTACACCTTC. Translation gives CASSTPGTFLQGYTF.

The chain employs TRBV7-8 and TRBJ2-7; the match to TRBD2 covers 8 bases. From germline, CDR1 is SGHVS and CDR2 FQNEAQ. CDR3 length: 14 amino acids. V lost 8 bases and J lost 1; bases outside the gene matches: 7. CDR3 DNA: TGTGCCAGCCATCCCATAGCGGGGTCCTACGAGCAGTACTTC. As protein: CASHPIAGSYEQYF.

The V and J genes are TRBV28 and TRBJ1-2; 10 positions agree with TRBD1. This CDR3 comprises 14 residues. Germline CDR1 MDHEN, CDR2 SYDVKM. V shed 5 bases and J 2 bases; nucleotides not matched to a gene: 2. DNA of the CDR3: TGTGCCAGCAGTCGGACAGGGGGAAACTATGGCTACACCTTC. This codes for CASSRTGGNYGYTF.

This clone was found a few times. The genes are TRBV28 and TRBJ2-5; 9 nucleotides align to TRBD2. The length of the CDR3 is 14 residues. Trimming took 6 bases from V and 6 from J; bases not matched to a gene: 8. Germline V gene sequence: CDR1 MDHEN, CDR2 SYDVKM. The CDR3 reads CASRPTSGYQTQYF. The CDR3 coding sequence is TGTGCCAGCAGACCTACTAGCGGGTATCAGACCCAGTACTTC.

In its sample, this clone was seen once. J is TRBJ2-1 and V is TRBV4-3; 9 bases agree with TRBD2. Trimming removed 0 bases from V and 7 bases from J; junction bases left unmatched: 13. Germline CDR1 LGHNA, CDR2 YSLEER. The CDR3 is 18 residues long. The CDR3 bases are TGCGCCAGCAGCCAAGAAGAGGGACTAGCTAGAGGCATAAATGAGCAGTTCTTC. This encodes CASSQEEGLARGINEQFF.

There are a few counts of this clone. The rearrangement links TRBV27 to TRBJ2-1; tentatively, D is TRBD2 (6 bases). Germline CDR1 is MNHEY and CDR2 is SMNVEV (reference sequence). The CDR3 covers 14 residues. The V gene lost 3 bases and the J gene lost 0 bases, with 6 bases spanning the gap. For the CDR3, the DNA is TGTGCCAGCAGTTTGACTAGCTCCTACAATGAGCAGTTCTTC. This translates into CASSLTSSYNEQFF.

V usage is TRBV28 and J usage is TRBJ2-1; 9 bases agree with TRBD1. The CDR3 is 16 residues long. V lost 4 bases to trimming and J lost 0 bases; unmatched junction nucleotides: 4. CDR1 and CDR2 (germline): MDHEN, SYDVKM. CDR3 amino acids: CASSSMTGGSYNEQFF. CDR3 bases: TGTGCCAGCAGTTCCATGACAGGGGGCTCCTACAATGAGCAGTTCTTC.

The DNA of the CDR3 is TGCAGCGTTGAAGGTGTACAGAACAATGAGCAGTTCTTC. This sequence encodes CSVEGVQNNEQFF. The rearrangement joins TRBV29-1 to TRBJ2-1, with D unresolved. This CDR3 has 13 residues. CDR1 SQVTM and CDR2 ANQGSEA come from the germline V gene. V lost 1 base and J lost 5, with 9 bases in between.

This rearrangement joins TRBV5-1 to TRBJ1-1; TRBD1 matches at 10 bases. V lost 4 bases to trimming and J lost 2 bases; unmatched junction nucleotides: 11. Germline CDR1 is SGHRS and CDR2 is YFSETQ. There are 17 residues in the CDR3. The CDR3 coding sequence is TGCGCCAGCAGCACCCCGGACAGGGGGGGACCTAACACTGAAGCTTTCTTT. Amino acids: CASSTPDRGGPNTEAFF.

The chain employs TRBV7-3 and TRBJ2-1; possible D gene TRBD2, 6 bases. The CDR3 runs 14 residues. Germline CDR1 is SGHTA and CDR2 is FQGTGA. V lost 4 bases and J 5 bases, leaving 12 bases between the germline ends. CDR3 bases: TGTGCCAGCAGCTACGGGACTTCTCACAATGAGCAGTTCTTC. Its translation is CASSYGTSHNEQFF. The full variable domain, its missing parts supplied by reference TRBV7-3 and TRBJ2-1, is GAGVSQTPSNKVTEKGKYVELRCDPISGHTALYWYRQSLGQGPEFLIYFQGTGAADDSGLPNDRFFAVRPEGSVSTLKIQRTERGDSAVYLCASSYGTSHNEQFFGPGTRLTVL.

The chain links TRBV12-3 or TRBV12-4 to TRBJ1-3; D not resolved. Trimming stripped 2 bases from V and 4 bases from J, with 3 bases between. This CDR3 contains 12 residues. The CDR3 loop reads CASSLPGNTIYF. The CDR3 nucleotides read TGTGCCAGCAGTTTACCGGGAAACACCATATATTTT.

The rearrangement links TRBV9 to TRBJ2-1, with D maybe TRBD2 (5 bases). Trimming left V 0 bases short and J 3 bases short, with 10 bases between. The V gene's germline CDR1 is SGDLS and CDR2 YYNGEE. There are 15 residues in the CDR3. As DNA, the CDR3 is TGTGCCAGCAGCGTAGGAGGGAGCCACTACAATGAGCAGTTCTTC. Encoded protein: CASSVGGSHYNEQFF.

The V and J genes are TRBV30 and TRBJ1-5; D gene ambiguous. CDR1 is GTSNPN and CDR2 is SVGIG in the germline V gene (reference sequence). V lost 2 bases to trimming and J lost 0 bases, with 5 bases between them. The CDR3 consists of 13 residues. CDR3 sequence reads: CAWSRYSNQPQHF. The CDR3 bases are TGTGCCTGGAGTCGGTATAGCAATCAGCCCCAGCATTTT.

The chain is built from TRBV4-3 and TRBJ2-3; TRBD2 matches 8 bases. CDR1 is LGHNA and CDR2 is YSLEER in the germline V gene. The V gene end was trimmed by 0 bases and the J gene end by 4 bases; junction bases not matched to a gene: 3. The CDR3 contains 15 residues. CDR3 residues: CASSQDPRGADTQYF. In nucleotides, the CDR3 is TGCGCCAGCAGCCAAGATCCGCGGGGGGCAGATACGCAGTATTTT.

V is TRBV28 and J is TRBJ2-1, with D possibly being TRBD2 (7 bases). Looked up from germline, CDR1 is MDHEN and CDR2 is SYDVKM. Trimming stripped 5 bases from V and 5 bases from J, with 19 bases between. This CDR3 is 16 amino acids long. The CDR3 sequence: CASSPGLGGGDNEQFF. CDR3 nucleotide sequence: TGTGCCAGCAGTCCCGGCCTAGGGGGAGGGGACAATGAGCAGTTCTTC.

The table lists this clone with a few counts. The chain combines TRBV30 with TRBJ1-4; D gene uncertain. The germline V gene has CDR1 GTSNPN and CDR2 SVGIG (reference sequence). The CDR3 totals 13 residues. Trimming left V 3 bases short and J 3 bases short, with 8 bases between. This chain's CDR3 is CAWRSPANEKLFF. CDR3 sequence (DNA): TGTGCCTGGAGGTCGCCGGCTAATGAAAAACTGTTTTTT.

This clone appeared a few times. The chain combines TRBV7-2 with TRBJ2-1; TRBD2 might be the D (5 bases). This CDR3 comprises 15 residues. CDR1 is SGHTA and CDR2 is FQGNSA in the germline V gene. Trimming left V 3 bases short and J 8 bases short, with 17 bases between. The CDR3 loop reads CASSFMSPGRDEQFF. CDR3 coding DNA: TGTGCCAGCAGCTTTATGTCCCCGGGAAGGGATGAGCAGTTCTTC.

V is TRBV7-8 and J is TRBJ2-7; 7 positions agree with TRBD2. CDR1 and CDR2 from the germline V gene are SGHVS and FQNEAQ. This CDR3 comprises 15 residues. The V and J ends lost 4 bases and 6 bases, in that order; junction bases with no gene match: 12. The CDR3 protein is CASSSSFSGLREQYF. In DNA form, the CDR3 reads TGTGCCAGCAGCTCCAGCTTTAGCGGGTTGCGCGAGCAGTACTTC. The full variable domain, in which reference TRBV7-8 and TRBJ2-7 provide the parts outside the CDR3, is GAGVSQSPRYKVAKRGQDVALRCDPISGHVSLFWYQQALGQGPEFLTYFQNEAQLDKSGLPSDRFFAERPEGSVSTLKIQRTQQEDSAVYLCASSSSFSGLREQYFGPGTRLTVT.

The chain is built from TRBV28 and TRBJ1-2, with a tentative D call TRBD1 (6 bases). V was shortened by 7 bases and J by 4 bases, with 16 bases between the two germline ends. Germline lookup yields CDR1 MDHEN and CDR2 SYDVKM. The CDR3 runs 14 residues. The CDR3 DNA is TGTGCCAGCAACATACAGACAGGATCCTATGGCTACACCTTC. Protein sequence: CASNIQTGSYGYTF.

This clone was observed a few times. The V gene is TRBV6-2 or TRBV6-3, the J gene TRBJ2-7; TRBD2 aligns across 8 bases. Germline V gives CDR1 MNHEY, CDR2 SVGEGT. This CDR3 region has 13 residues. The ends lost 4 bases at V and 3 bases at J; junction bases unmatched: 2. The CDR3 DNA is TGTGCCAGCAGTTTGCTAGCGGGCTACGAGCAGTACTTC. It is translated as CASSLLAGYEQYF.

This chain joins TRBV5-1 and TRBJ1-1, with a possible D match to TRBD1 (5 bases). V lost 1 base and J 4 bases, leaving 11 bases between the germline ends. The germline CDR1 and CDR2 sequences are SGHRS and YFSETQ. This CDR3 is 14 amino acids long. The CDR3 region has the DNA TGCGCCAGCAGCTTGACCGGGGCGAGCACTGAAGCTTTCTTT. Translated, it gives CASSLTGASTEAFF.

CDR3 sequence (DNA): TGTGCCTGGAGTGTCGTTGGATACCCCTACGAGCAGTACTTC. It encodes CAWSVVGYPYEQYF. This chain uses TRBV30 with TRBJ2-7; no clear D. V was cut by 0 bases and J by 2 bases, with 11 bases left in between. Germline V CDR1 and CDR2: GTSNPN, SVGIG (reference sequence). This CDR3 is 14 amino acids long.

This clone was observed a handful of times. This chain connects TRBV6-5 to TRBJ1-3, with D uncertain. The germline V gene has CDR1 MNHEY and CDR2 SVGAGI. Trimming removed 2 bases at V and 1 base at J, with 6 bases between. The CDR3 consists of 14 residues. The CDR3 region is CASSYGGSGNTIYF. For the CDR3, the DNA is TGTGCCAGCAGTTACGGTGGTTCTGGAAACACCATATATTTT.

The chain links TRBV5-1 to TRBJ2-7, with TRBD1 as a possible D gene (6 bases). The V end lost 0 bases, the J end lost 1 base, and 11 bases lay between the germline ends. The CDR3 extends over 15 amino acids. Germline-derived CDR1 and CDR2 are SGHRS and YFSETQ. As DNA, the CDR3 is TGCGCCAGCAGCTTGGCTGGGGGCAAATCCTACGAGCAGTACTTC. It translates to CASSLAGGKSYEQYF.